Below, 15 T cell receptor beta chains from the same sample are listed, as sequenced in a study of OX40 agonist ivuxolimab in advanced cancers. Clones were sequenced by immunoSEQ multiplex PCR, and TCRdb holds only the in-frame ones, with some missing. The sample comprises about 64,000 clones, around 90% of which are singletons, and approximately 1.3% rests with the top ten. The sample consisted of CD4+ or CD8+ T cells sorted from blood, taken in a trial of the OX40 agonist ivuxolimab. The receptors derive from an adult with an advanced solid tumor such as melanoma, head and neck, liver or kidney cancer.

V is TRBV7-8 and J is TRBJ1-5; D is ambiguous. The CDR3 covers 15 residues. Looked up from germline, CDR1 is SGHVS and CDR2 is FQNEAQ. V was cut by 1 base and J by 1 base, with 8 bases left in between. The CDR3 DNA reads TGTGCCAGCAGCTTAGGTGTCCGCAGCAATCAGCCCCAGCATTTT. Encoded protein: CASSLGVRSNQPQHF.

This clone was seen a few times. The V gene is TRBV28, the J gene TRBJ2-3, with TRBD2 matching over 8 bases. The CDR3 spans 21 residues. With V trimmed by 5 bases and J by 0 bases, 22 bases remained unmatched. Germline assignment: CDR1 MDHEN and CDR2 SYDVKM. CDR3: CASSHSGNRPHPPDSTDTQYF. For the CDR3, the DNA is TGTGCCAGCAGTCATAGCGGGAATAGACCCCACCCGCCAGATAGCACAGATACGCAGTATTTT.

The V and J genes are TRBV2 and TRBJ1-4, with a weak D call TRBD1 (6 bases). There are 14 residues in the CDR3. Trimming removed 6 bases at V and 3 bases at J, with 11 bases between. Germline V gene lookup returns CDR1 SNHLY and CDR2 FYNNEI. The CDR3 nucleotides are TGTGCCAGCAGGTGGACAGTCGCTAATGAAAAACTGTTTTTT. Amino acids: CASRWTVANEKLFF. Full variable domain (outside the CDR3, taken from reference TRBV2 and TRBJ1-4): EPEVTQTPSHQVTQMGQEVILRCVPISNHLYFYWYRQILGQKVEFLVSFYNNEISEKSEIFDDQFSVERPDGSNFTLKIRSTKLEDSAMYFCASRWTVANEKLFFGSGTQLSVL.

The rearrangement links TRBV7-6 to TRBJ2-2, with D maybe TRBD1 (6 bases). The germline V and J ends were trimmed by 6 bases and 5 bases, with 13 bases remaining between them. This CDR3 region has 14 residues. Germline CDR1 and CDR2: SGHVS and FNYEAQ. The CDR3: CASRPGVGTGELFF. The CDR3 nucleotides read TGTGCCAGCAGACCAGGGGTTGGGACCGGGGAGCTGTTTTTT.

J is TRBJ2-2 and V is TRBV7-9; D is possibly TRBD1 or TRBD2 (5 bases each). Per germline, CDR1 SEHNR and CDR2 FQNEAQ (reference sequence). With 5 bases removed from V and 2 bases from J, the gap between germline ends came to 18 bases. The CDR3 consists of 17 residues. CDR3 amino acids: CASSPLGVTRNTGELFF. In DNA, the CDR3 is TGTGCCAGCAGCCCGCTGGGGGTGACCCGAAACACCGGGGAGCTGTTTTTT.

The rearrangement uses TRBV6-6 and TRBJ1-2; a weak D match, TRBD1 (5 bases). This CDR3 is 13 amino acids long. Deletions cut 2 bases from V and 3 bases from J, with 7 bases between. Looked up from germline, CDR1 is MNHNY and CDR2 is SVGAGI (reference sequence). In DNA, the CDR3 is TGTGCCAGCAGTTACCGACAGTACTATGGCTACACCTTC. Its translation: CASSYRQYYGYTF.

The genes are TRBV7-2 and TRBJ2-3; D gene ambiguous. This CDR3 is 12 amino acids long. CDR1 SGHTA and CDR2 FQGNSA come from the germline V gene. Trimming took 6 bases from V and 0 from J, leaving 4 bases between them. CDR3: CASSLSTDTQYF. In nucleotides, the CDR3 is TGTGCCAGCAGTCTAAGCACAGATACGCAGTATTTT.

The chain employs TRBV6-6 and TRBJ2-3; the D is unclear. The V gene lost 7 bases and the J gene lost 4 bases, with 6 bases spanning the gap. From germline, CDR1 is MNHNY and CDR2 SVGAGI (reference sequence). This CDR3 comprises 11 residues. Here the CDR3 reads CASKAADTQYF. Here the CDR3 DNA reads TGTGCCAGCAAGGCGGCAGATACGCAGTATTTT.

V gene TRBV14 combines with J gene TRBJ2-1; D might be TRBD1 (6 bases). The CDR3 length is 16 residues. Germline CDR1 SGHDN, CDR2 FVKESK. Deletions cut 5 bases from V and 2 bases from J, with 16 bases between. The CDR3 coding sequence is TGTGCCAGCAGCAGTTTACAGGGCCTTACCTACAATGAGCAGTTCTTC. Encoded protein: CASSSLQGLTYNEQFF.

V usage is TRBV5-6 and J usage is TRBJ2-4, with D perhaps TRBD1 (5 bases). The germline gives CDR1 SGHDT, CDR2 YYEEEE. The V gene lost 5 bases and the J gene lost 5 bases, with 14 bases spanning the gap. The CDR3 consists of 14 residues. The chain's CDR3 is CASSVDPRENIQYF. CDR3 DNA: TGTGCCAGCAGTGTCGACCCCAGGGAAAACATTCAGTACTTC.

The rearrangement uses TRBV7-9 and TRBJ1-4, with D tentatively TRBD1 (5 bases). The ends were cut back, 5 bases at V and 8 bases at J, with 12 bases in the middle. CDR3 length: 13 amino acids. Per the germline V gene, CDR1 is SEHNR and CDR2 is FQNEAQ (reference sequence). CDR3 DNA sequence: TGTGCCAGCAGCAGGGGCCTAACCGAAAAACTGTTTTTT. Its protein product is CASSRGLTEKLFF.

This clone came up a few times. This rearrangement joins TRBV2 to TRBJ1-2; D ambiguous. V lost 2 bases to trimming and J lost 2 bases, with 3 bases between them. CDR1 is SNHLY and CDR2 is FYNNEI in the germline V gene. This CDR3 region has 12 residues. The CDR3 reads CASSEQNYGYTF. Here the CDR3 DNA reads TGTGCCAGCAGTGAACAGAACTATGGCTACACCTTC. Looking up the rest from reference TRBV2 and TRBJ1-2 gives the full variable domain: EPEVTQTPSHQVTQMGQEVILRCVPISNHLYFYWYRQILGQKVEFLVSFYNNEISEKSEIFDDQFSVERPDGSNFTLKIRSTKLEDSAMYFCASSEQNYGYTFGSGTRLTVV.

This sequence joins TRBV7-8 and TRBJ2-7; D is perhaps TRBD1 (6 bases). CDR3 length: 13 residues. Trimming pared 5 bases from V and 3 bases from J, leaving 11 bases between. Germline V lookup: CDR1 SGHVS, CDR2 FQNEAQ. The CDR3 bases are TGTGCCAGCAGCCCCCAACAGGGCTACGAGCAGTACTTC. Its protein is CASSPQQGYEQYF.

The chain links TRBV25-1 to TRBJ1-6, with 10 bases fitting TRBD1. In germline, CDR1 is MGHDK, CDR2 SYGVNS. With 4 bases clipped from V and 6 bases from J, the junction kept 9 bases outside the gene matches. The CDR3 has 17 residues. DNA of the CDR3: TGTGCCAGCAGTGGGAGGACAGGGGGTTTTGGTAATTCACCCCTCCACTTT. Amino acid sequence: CASSGRTGGFGNSPLHF.

The V call is TRBV27, the J call TRBJ2-4; perhaps TRBD1 as D (5 bases). The CDR3 spans 16 residues. Trimming left V 3 bases short and J 6 bases short, with 18 bases between. Germline V lookup: CDR1 MNHEY, CDR2 SMNVEV (reference sequence). The CDR3: CASSFWTASGRNIQYF. CDR3 nucleotide sequence: TGTGCCAGCAGTTTCTGGACCGCCTCAGGGCGAAACATTCAGTACTTC.